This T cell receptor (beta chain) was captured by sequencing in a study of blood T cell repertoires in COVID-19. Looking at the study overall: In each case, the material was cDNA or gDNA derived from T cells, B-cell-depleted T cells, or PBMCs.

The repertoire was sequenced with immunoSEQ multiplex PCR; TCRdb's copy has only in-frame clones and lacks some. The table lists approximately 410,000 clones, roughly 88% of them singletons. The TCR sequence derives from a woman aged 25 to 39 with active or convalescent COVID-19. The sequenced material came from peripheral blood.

The CDR3 DNA follows: TGTGCCAGCAGTTTACAAGGAGGGAGTTCACCCCTCCACTTT. It yields the protein CASSLQGGSSPLHF. The V gene is TRBV6-5, the J gene TRBJ1-6; D unclear. CDR1 and CDR2 (germline): MNHEY, SVGAGI. V was shortened by 4 bases and J by 9 bases, with 13 bases between the two germline ends. This CDR3 is 14 amino acids long.